This T cell receptor (beta chain) was recovered during a study of blood T cell repertoires in COVID-19. Study background: Acute and convalescent COVID-19 specimens originated in the United States, Italy and Spain. Nucleic acid was either cDNA or gDNA, and it came from T cells, B-cell-depleted T cells, or PBMCs.

The CDR3 spans 11 residues. With 5 bases removed from V and 8 bases from J, the gap between germline ends came to 12 bases. Germline-derived CDR1 and CDR2 are DFQATT and SNEGSKA (reference sequence). In the original processing: From reference gene primer amplification, estimates of nucleated cell counts were derived. Sequenced by immunoSEQ multiplex PCR; TCRdb stores in-frame clones only, minus some. V and J calls and clone size are as listed in that table; D and trimming were resolved from the DNA. This sample has under 250,000 clones, with about 83% found just once. The sample consisted of peripheral blood. This clonotype was obtained from a woman aged 45-65 years with active or convalescent COVID-19. V and J are TRBV20-1 and TRBJ1-2; a possible D gene is TRBD1 (6 bases). The CDR3 here is CSAPGAGGYTF. CDR3 nucleotides: TGCAGTGCTCCAGGGGCCGGGGGCTACACCTTC.